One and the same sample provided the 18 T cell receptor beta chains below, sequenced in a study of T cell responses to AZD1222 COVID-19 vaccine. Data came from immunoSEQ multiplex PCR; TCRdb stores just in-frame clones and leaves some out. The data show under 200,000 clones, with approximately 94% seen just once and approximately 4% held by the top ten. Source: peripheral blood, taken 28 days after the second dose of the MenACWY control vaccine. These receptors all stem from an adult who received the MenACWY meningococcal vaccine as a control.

The CDR3 coding sequence is TGTGCCAGCAGCTTAGGTAGCGGGAGTTTGGAGACCCAGTACTTC. It codes for CASSLGSGSLETQYF. This rearrangement joins TRBV7-8 to TRBJ2-5; TRBD2 matches 9 bases. Germline V CDR1 and CDR2: SGHVS, FQNEAQ. The ends lost 1 base at V and 5 bases at J; junction bases unmatched: 5. The CDR3 contains 15 residues.

CDR3 in DNA: TGTGCCAGCAGCCTGACAGGGGGCACTGAAAAACTGTTTTTT. It translates to CASSLTGGTEKLFF. This chain links TRBV3-1 (or the pseudogene TRBV3-2) with TRBJ1-4; 10 nucleotides align to TRBD1. This CDR3 has 14 residues. From germline, CDR1 is LGHDT and CDR2 YNNKEL (reference sequence). J gave up 7 bases and V 4 bases, and 3 bases lay outside the gene matches.

CDR3 loop: CASSGTGGAPGELFF. The CDR3 DNA sequence: TGTGCCAGCAGCGGGACAGGGGGCGCACCCGGGGAGCTGTTTTTT. V and J are TRBV28 and TRBJ2-2; the match to TRBD1 covers 12 bases. Germline V gene data show CDR1 as MDHEN and CDR2 as SYDVKM. The CDR3 runs to 15 residues. Trimming took 6 bases from V and 6 from J; bases not matched to a gene: 5.

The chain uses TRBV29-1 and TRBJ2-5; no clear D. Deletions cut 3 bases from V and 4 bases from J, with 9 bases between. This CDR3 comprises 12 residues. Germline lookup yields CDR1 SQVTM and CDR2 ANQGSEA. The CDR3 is CSVEGARETQYF. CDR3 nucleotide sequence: TGCAGCGTTGAGGGCGCACGAGAGACCCAGTACTTC.

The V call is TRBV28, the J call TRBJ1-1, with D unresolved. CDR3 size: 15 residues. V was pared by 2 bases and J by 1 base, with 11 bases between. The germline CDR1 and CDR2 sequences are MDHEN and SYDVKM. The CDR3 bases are TGTGCCAGCAGTTTACTGGACCAAGGGAACACTGAAGCTTTCTTT. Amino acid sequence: CASSLLDQGNTEAFF.

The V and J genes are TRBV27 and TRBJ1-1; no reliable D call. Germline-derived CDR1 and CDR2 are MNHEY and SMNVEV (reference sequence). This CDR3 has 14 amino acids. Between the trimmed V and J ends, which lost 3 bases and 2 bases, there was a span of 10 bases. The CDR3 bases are TGTGCCAGCAGTTTCGGTTCAGGAAACACTGAAGCTTTCTTT. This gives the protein CASSFGSGNTEAFF.

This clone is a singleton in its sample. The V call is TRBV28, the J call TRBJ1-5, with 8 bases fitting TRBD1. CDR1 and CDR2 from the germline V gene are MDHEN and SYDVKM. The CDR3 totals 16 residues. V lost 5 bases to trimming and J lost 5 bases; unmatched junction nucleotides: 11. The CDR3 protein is CASSTTSTGAYQPQHF. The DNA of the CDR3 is TGTGCCAGCAGTACGACTTCGACAGGGGCCTATCAGCCCCAGCATTTT.

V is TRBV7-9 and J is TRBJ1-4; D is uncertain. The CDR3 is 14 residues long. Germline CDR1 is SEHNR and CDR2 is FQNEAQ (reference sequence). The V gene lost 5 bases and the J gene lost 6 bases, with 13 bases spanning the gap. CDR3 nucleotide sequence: TGTGCCAGCAGCCGACCGAGGTTGGATGAAAAACTGTTTTTT. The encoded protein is CASSRPRLDEKLFF.

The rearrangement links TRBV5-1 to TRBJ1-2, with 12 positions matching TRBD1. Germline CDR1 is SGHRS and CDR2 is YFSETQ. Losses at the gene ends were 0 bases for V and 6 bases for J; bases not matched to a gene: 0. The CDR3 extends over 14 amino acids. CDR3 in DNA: TGCGCCAGCAGCTTGGGGGACAGGGGGCATGGCTACACCTTC. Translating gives CASSLGDRGHGYTF.

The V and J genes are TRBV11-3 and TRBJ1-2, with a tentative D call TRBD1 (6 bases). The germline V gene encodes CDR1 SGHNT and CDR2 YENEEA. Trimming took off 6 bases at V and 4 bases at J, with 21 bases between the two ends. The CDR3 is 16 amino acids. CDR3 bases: TGTGCCAGCAGTCCTCGAAGTGGACAGAGGGGCTATGGCTACACCTTC. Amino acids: CASSPRSGQRGYGYTF.

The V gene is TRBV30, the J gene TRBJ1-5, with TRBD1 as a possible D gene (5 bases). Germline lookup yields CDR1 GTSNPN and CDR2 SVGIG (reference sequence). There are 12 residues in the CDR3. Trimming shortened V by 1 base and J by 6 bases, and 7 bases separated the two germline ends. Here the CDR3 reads CAWSDGGQPQHF. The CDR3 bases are TGTGCCTGGAGTGACGGGGGTCAGCCCCAGCATTTT. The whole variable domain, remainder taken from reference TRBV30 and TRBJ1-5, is SQTIHQWPATLVQPVGSPLSLECTVEGTSNPNLYWYRQAAGRGLQLLFYSVGIGQISSEVPQNLSASRPQDRQFILSSKKLLLSDSGFYLCAWSDGGQPQHFGDGTRLSIL.

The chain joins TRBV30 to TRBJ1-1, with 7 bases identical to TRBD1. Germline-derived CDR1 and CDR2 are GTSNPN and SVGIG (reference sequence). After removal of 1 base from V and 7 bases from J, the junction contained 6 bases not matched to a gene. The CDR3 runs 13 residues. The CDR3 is CAWSGGGRREAFF. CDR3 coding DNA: TGTGCCTGGAGTGGAGGGGGCCGACGTGAAGCTTTCTTT.

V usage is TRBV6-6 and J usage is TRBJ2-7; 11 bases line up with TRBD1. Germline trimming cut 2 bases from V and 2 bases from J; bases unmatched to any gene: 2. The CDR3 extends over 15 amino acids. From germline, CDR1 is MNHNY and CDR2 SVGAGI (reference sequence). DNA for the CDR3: TGTGCCAGCAGTTACGGACAGGGGGCGGCCTACGAGCAGTACTTC. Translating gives CASSYGQGAAYEQYF.

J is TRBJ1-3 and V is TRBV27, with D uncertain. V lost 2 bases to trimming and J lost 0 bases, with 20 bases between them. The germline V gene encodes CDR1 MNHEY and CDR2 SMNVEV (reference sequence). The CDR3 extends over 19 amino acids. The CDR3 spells CASSLGPEESLSSGNTIYF. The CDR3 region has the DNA TGTGCCAGCAGTTTAGGACCAGAGGAATCGCTGAGCTCTGGAAACACCATATATTTT.

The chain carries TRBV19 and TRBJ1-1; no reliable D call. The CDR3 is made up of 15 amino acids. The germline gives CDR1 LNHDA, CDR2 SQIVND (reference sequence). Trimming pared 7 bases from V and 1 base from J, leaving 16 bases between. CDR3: CASKGGEARNTEAFF. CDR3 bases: TGTGCCAGTAAAGGTGGGGAGGCAAGGAACACTGAAGCTTTCTTT. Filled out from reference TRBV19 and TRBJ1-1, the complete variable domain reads DGGITQSPKYLFRKEGQNVTLSCEQNLNHDAMYWYRQDPGQGLRLIYYSQIVNDFQKGDIAEGYSVSREKKESFPLTVTSAQKNPTAFYLCASKGGEARNTEAFFGQGTRLTVV.

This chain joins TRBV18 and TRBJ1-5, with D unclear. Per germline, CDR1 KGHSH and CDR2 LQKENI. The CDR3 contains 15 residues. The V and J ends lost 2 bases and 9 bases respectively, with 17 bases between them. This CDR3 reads CASSPGIQSELPQHF. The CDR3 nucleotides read TGTGCCAGCTCACCAGGGATTCAATCAGAGCTGCCCCAGCATTTT.

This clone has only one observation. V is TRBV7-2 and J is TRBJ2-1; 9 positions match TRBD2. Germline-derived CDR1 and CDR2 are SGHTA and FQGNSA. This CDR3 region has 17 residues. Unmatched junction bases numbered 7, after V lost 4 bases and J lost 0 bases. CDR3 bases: TGTGCCAGCAGCTCCCTAGCGGGACCGAGCTCCTACAATGAGCAGTTCTTC. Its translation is CASSSLAGPSSYNEQFF. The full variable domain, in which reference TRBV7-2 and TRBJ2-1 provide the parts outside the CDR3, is GAGVSQSPSNKVTEKGKDVELRCDPISGHTALYWYRQSLGQGLEFLIYFQGNSAPDKSGLPSDRFSAERTGGSVSTLTIQRTQQEDSAVYLCASSSLAGPSSYNEQFFGPGTRLTVL.

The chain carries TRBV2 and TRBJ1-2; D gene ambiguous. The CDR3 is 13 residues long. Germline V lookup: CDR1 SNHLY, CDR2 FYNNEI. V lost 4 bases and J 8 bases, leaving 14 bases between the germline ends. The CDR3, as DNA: TGTGCCAGCAGTGGGACGGACGTTGAGGGCTACACCTTC. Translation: CASSGTDVEGYTF. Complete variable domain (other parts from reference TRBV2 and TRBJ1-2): EPEVTQTPSHQVTQMGQEVILRCVPISNHLYFYWYRQILGQKVEFLVSFYNNEISEKSEIFDDQFSVERPDGSNFTLKIRSTKLEDSAMYFCASSGTDVEGYTFGSGTRLTVV.